One T cell receptor beta chain is described in this entry. Germline loops: CDR1 MGHRA, CDR2 YSYEKL. V was shortened by 0 bases and J by 7 bases, with 7 bases between the two germline ends. This CDR3 has 14 amino acids. The sample belongs to a study of shared clonotypes between healthy human individuals. Only in-frame clones appear in the TCRdb table, and some are missing; sequencing was by immunoSEQ multiplex PCR. The table records approximately 2.5 million clones, around 94% of them present only once. The origin of this receptor is a man aged 18 to 29 in good health. The sample consisted of naive CD4+ T cells sorted from blood. Documented subset: CD45RA+ positively selected. The chain employs TRBV4-1 and TRBJ1-6; D uncertain. The chain's CDR3 is CASSQDRRNSPLHF. The CDR3 DNA reads TGCGCCAGCAGCCAAGACAGACGGAATTCACCCCTCCACTTT.